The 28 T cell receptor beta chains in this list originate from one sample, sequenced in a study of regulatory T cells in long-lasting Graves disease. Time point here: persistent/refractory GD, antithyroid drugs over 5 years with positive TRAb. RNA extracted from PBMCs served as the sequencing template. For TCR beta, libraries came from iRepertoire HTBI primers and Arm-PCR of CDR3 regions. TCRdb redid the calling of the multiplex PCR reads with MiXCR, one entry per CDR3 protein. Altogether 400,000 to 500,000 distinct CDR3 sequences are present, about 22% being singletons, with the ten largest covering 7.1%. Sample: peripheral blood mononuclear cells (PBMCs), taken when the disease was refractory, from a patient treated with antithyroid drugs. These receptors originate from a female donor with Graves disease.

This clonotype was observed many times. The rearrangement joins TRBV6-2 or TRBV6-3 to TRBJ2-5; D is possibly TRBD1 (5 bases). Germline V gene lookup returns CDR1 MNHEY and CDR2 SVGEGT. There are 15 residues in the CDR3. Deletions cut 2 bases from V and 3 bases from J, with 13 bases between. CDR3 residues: CASSYRGFVEETQYF. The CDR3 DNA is TGTGCCAGCAGTTACAGGGGTTTCGTCGAAGAGACCCAGTACTTC.

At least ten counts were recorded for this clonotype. The CDR3 DNA is TGTGCCAGCAGCCGCCTTGGACCGACGGGCTATGGCTACACCTTC. It is translated as CASSRLGPTGYGYTF. The chain has TRBV27 and TRBJ1-2; no clear D gene. This CDR3 comprises 15 residues. The V end was cut by 6 bases, the J end by 4 bases, with 18 bases between. Germline V gene sequence: CDR1 MNHEY, CDR2 SMNVEV (reference sequence).

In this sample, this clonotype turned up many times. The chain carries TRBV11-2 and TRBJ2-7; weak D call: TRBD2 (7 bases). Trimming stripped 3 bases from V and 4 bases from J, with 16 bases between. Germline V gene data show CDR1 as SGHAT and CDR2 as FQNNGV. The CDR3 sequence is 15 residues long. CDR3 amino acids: CASSLGGRSIYEQYF. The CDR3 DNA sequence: TGTGCCAGCAGCTTGGGGGGGCGGTCGATTTACGAGCAGTACTTC.

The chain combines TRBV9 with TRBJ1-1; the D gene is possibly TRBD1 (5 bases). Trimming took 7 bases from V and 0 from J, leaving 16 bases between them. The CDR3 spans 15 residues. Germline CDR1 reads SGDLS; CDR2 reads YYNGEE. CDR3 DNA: TGTGCCAGCTCAGAGGGGACCCTCATGAACACTGAAGCTTTCTTT. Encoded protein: CASSEGTLMNTEAFF.

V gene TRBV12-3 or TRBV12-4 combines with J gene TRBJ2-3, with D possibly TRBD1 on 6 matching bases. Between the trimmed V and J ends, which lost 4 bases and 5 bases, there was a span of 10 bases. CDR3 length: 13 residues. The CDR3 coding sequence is TGTGCCAGCAGTTCAACCAGGGGAGATACGCAGTATTTT. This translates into CASSSTRGDTQYF.

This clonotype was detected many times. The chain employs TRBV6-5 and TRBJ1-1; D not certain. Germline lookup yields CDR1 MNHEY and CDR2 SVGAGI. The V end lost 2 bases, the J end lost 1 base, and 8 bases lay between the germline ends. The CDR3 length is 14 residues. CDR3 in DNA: TGTGCCAGCAGTTACGAGTCGAGGAACACTGAAGCTTTCTTT. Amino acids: CASSYESRNTEAFF.

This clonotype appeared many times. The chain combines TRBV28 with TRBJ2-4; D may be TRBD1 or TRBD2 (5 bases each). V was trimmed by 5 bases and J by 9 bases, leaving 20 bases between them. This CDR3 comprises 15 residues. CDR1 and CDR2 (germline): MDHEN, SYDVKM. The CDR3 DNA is TGTGCCAGCAGTCTCCCCCGGGGCCTAGGAAGCATTCAGTACTTC. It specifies CASSLPRGLGSIQYF. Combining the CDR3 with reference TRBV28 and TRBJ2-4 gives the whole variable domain DVKVTQSSRYLVKRTGEKVFLECVQDMDHENMFWYRQDPGLGLRLIYFSYDVKMKEKGDIPEGYSVSREKKERFSLILESASTNQTSMYLCASSLPRGLGSIQYFGAGTRLSVL.

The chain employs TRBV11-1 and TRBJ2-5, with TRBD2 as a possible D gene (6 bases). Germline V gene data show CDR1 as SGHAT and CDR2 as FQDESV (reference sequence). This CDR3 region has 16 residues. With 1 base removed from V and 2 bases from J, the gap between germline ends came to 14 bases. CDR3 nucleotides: TGTGCCAGCAGCTTAGACGCTACTAGCAGACAAGAGACCCAGTACTTC. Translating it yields CASSLDATSRQETQYF.

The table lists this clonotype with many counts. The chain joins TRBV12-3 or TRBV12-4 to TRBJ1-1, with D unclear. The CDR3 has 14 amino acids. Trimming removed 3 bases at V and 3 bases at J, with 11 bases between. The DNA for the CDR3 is TGTGCCAGCAGTTTGTTTAACTATGACACTGAAGCTTTCTTT. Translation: CASSLFNYDTEAFF.

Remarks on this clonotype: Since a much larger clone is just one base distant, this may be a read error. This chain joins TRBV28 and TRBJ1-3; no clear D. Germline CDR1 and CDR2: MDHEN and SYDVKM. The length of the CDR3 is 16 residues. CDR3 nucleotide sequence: TGTGCCAGCAGTTACCCCCTGGGTTTGTCTGGAGACACCATATATTTT. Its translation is CASSYPLGLSGDTIYF.

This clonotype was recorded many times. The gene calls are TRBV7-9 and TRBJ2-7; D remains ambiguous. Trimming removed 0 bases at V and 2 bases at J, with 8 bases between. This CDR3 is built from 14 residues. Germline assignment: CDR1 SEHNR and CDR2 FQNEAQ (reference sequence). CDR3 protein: CASSLAERPYEQYF. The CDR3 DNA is TGTGCCAGCAGCTTAGCGGAACGTCCCTACGAGCAGTACTTC.

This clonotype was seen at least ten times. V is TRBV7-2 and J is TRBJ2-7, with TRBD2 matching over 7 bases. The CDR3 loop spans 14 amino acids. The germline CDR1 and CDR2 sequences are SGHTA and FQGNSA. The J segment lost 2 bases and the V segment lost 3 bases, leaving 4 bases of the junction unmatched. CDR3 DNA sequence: TGTGCCAGCAGCTTGGGACTATCCGCCTACGAGCAGTACTTC. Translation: CASSLGLSAYEQYF.

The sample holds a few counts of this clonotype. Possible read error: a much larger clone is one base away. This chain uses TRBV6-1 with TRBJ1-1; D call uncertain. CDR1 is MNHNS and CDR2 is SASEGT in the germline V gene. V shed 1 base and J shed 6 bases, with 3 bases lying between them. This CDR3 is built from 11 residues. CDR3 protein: CASSEGAEAFF. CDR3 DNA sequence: TGTGCCAGCAGTGAAGGAGCTGAAGCTTTCTTT.

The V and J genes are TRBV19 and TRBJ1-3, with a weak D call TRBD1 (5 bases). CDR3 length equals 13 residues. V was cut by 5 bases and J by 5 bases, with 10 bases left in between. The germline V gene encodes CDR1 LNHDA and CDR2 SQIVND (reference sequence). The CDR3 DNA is TGTGCCAGTAGTTCGTCAGGGAGAAACACCATATATTTT. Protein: CASSSSGRNTIYF.

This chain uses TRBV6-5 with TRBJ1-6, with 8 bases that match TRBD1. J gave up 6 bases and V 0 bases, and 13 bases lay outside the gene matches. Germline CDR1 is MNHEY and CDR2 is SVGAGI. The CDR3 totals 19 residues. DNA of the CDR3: TGTGCCAGCAGTTACTCAGAGACAGGGGAAGCGATAGTTAATTCACCCCTCCACTTT. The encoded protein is CASSYSETGEAIVNSPLHF.

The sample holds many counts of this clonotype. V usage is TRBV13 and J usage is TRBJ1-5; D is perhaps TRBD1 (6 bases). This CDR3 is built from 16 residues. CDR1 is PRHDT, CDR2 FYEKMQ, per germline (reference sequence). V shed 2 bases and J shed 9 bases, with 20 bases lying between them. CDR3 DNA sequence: TGTGCCAGCAGCTTACGGGGGGACGGGGGCCCGGCGCCCCAGCATTTT. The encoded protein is CASSLRGDGGPAPQHF.

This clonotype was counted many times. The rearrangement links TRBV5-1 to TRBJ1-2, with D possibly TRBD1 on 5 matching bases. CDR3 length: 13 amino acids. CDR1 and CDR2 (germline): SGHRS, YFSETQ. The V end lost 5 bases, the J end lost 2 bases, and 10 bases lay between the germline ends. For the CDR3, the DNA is TGCGCCAGCAGGAGGTGGGGGAACTATGGCTACACCTTC. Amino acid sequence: CASRRWGNYGYTF.

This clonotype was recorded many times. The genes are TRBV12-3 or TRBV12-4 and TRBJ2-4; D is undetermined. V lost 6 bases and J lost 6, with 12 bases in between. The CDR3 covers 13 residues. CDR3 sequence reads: CASSPRGRNIQYF. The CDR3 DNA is TGTGCCAGCAGCCCCCGAGGTAGAAACATTCAGTACTTC.

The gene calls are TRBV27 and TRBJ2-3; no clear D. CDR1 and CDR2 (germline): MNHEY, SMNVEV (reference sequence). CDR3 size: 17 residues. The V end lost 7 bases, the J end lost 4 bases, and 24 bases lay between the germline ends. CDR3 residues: CASNTPAGRLHADTQYF. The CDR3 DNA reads TGTGCCAGCAATACCCCTGCAGGAAGACTGCATGCAGATACGCAGTATTTT.

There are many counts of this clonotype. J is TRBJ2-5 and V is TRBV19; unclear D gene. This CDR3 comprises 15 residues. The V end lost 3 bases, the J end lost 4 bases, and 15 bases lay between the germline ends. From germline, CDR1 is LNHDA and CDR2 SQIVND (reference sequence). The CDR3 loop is CASSMKWSLGETQYF. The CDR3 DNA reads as TGTGCCAGTAGTATGAAGTGGTCGCTAGGAGAGACCCAGTACTTC.

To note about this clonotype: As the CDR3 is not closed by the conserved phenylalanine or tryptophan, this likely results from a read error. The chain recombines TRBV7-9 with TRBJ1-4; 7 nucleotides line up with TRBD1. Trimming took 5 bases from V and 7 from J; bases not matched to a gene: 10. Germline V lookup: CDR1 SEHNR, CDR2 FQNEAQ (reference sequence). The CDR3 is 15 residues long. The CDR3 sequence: CASSGYRGASEKLFL. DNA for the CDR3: TGTGCCAGCAGCGGTTACAGGGGAGCGAGTGAAAAACTGTTTCTT.

Here the CDR3 DNA reads TGTGCCAGCAGTTTGGTGTCCTACAATGAGCAGTTCTTC. This gives the protein CASSLVSYNEQFF. V is TRBV12-3 or TRBV12-4 and J is TRBJ2-1; D is unresolved. Trimming cost V 3 bases and J 1 base, with 4 bases left between them. The CDR3 spans 13 residues.

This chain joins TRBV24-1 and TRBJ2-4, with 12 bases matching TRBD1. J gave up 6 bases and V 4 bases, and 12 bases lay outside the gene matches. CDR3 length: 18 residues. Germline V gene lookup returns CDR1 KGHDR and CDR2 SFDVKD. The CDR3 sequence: CATSDNPGTGGGGNIQYF. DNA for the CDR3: TGTGCCACCAGTGACAATCCCGGGACAGGGGGCGGCGGAAACATTCAGTACTTC.

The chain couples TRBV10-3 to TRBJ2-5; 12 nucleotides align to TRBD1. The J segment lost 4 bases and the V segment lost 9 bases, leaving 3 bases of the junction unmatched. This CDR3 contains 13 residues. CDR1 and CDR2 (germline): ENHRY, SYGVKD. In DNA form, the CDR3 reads TGTGCCATGGGGACAGGGGGCACAGAGACCCAGTACTTC. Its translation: CAMGTGGTETQYF.

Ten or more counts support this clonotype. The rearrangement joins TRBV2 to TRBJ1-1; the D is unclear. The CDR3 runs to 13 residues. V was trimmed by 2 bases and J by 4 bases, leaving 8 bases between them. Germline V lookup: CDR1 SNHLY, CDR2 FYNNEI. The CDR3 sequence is CASSEWATTEAFF. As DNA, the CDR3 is TGTGCCAGCAGTGAATGGGCTACCACTGAAGCTTTCTTT.

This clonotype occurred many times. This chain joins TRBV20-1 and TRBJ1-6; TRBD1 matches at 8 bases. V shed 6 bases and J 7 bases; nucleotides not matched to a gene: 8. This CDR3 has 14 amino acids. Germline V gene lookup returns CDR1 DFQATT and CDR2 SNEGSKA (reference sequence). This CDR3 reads CSAPVRTGNSPLHF. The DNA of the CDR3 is TGCAGTGCCCCTGTGAGGACAGGGAATTCACCCCTCCACTTT.

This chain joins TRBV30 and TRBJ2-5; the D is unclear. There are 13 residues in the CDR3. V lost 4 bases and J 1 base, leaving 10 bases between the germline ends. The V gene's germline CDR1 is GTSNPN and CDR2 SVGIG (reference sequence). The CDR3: CAWTLYVQETQYF. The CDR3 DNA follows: TGTGCCTGGACCCTTTATGTCCAAGAGACCCAGTACTTC. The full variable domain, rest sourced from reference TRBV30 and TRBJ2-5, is SQTIHQWPATLVQPVGSPLSLECTVEGTSNPNLYWYRQAAGRGLQLLFYSVGIGQISSEVPQNLSASRPQDRQFILSSKKLLLSDSGFYLCAWTLYVQETQYFGPGTRLLVL.

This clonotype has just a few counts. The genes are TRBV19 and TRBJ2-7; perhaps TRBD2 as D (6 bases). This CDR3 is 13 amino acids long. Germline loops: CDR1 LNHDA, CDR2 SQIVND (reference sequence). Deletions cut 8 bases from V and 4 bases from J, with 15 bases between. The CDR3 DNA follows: TGTGCCAGTGGAGGGACCGAGTATTACGAGCAGTACTTC. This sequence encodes CASGGTEYYEQYF.